One sample yielded the 22 T cell receptor beta chains listed below, sequenced in a study of shared clonotypes between healthy human individuals. Selected positively for CCR7 and CD45RO-negative, naive CD8 cells excluded terminally differentiated effector memory CD45RA+ cells. Here immunoSEQ multiplex PCR was the method, and the copy in TCRdb shows in-frame clones only, minus some. This table holds 2 million to 2.5 million clones, approximately 94% found once. What was sequenced was naive CD8+ T cells sorted from blood. The receptors derive from a man aged 18 to 30 in good health.

V gene TRBV9 combines with J gene TRBJ1-3; a possible D gene is TRBD1 (5 bases). The V gene lost 2 bases and the J gene lost 2 bases, with 17 bases spanning the gap. The CDR3 runs 17 residues. Germline loops: CDR1 SGDLS, CDR2 YYNGEE. CDR3 DNA: TGTGCCAGCAGCGTCTTCTTCCCCGGACAAACTGGAAACACCATATATTTT. It yields the protein CASSVFFPGQTGNTIYF.

The CDR3 reads CASSPRYGTIGQETQYF. The CDR3 DNA reads TGTGCCAGCAGCCCTAGATATGGGACAATTGGGCAAGAGACCCAGTACTTC. This chain joins TRBV7-9 and TRBJ2-5; D possibly corresponds to TRBD1 (6 bases). The germline CDR1 and CDR2 sequences are SEHNR and FQNEAQ (reference sequence). V dropped 5 bases and J dropped 2 bases, with 21 bases sitting between them. The CDR3 runs to 17 residues.

A note on this clone: Additional DNA sequences in this sample encode the identical CDR3. The chain uses TRBV4-3 and TRBJ2-7, with TRBD2 matching over 8 bases. Germline-derived CDR1 and CDR2 are LGHNA and YSLEER. The ends lost 1 base at V and 4 bases at J; junction bases unmatched: 6. The CDR3 is made up of 15 amino acids. CDR3 sequence (DNA): TGCGCCAGCAGCCAAGGGATAAGCGGGAGTTACGAGCAGTACTTC. Amino acids: CASSQGISGSYEQYF.

The V and J genes are TRBV9 and TRBJ2-1; D unclear. Germline V gives CDR1 SGDLS, CDR2 YYNGEE. This CDR3 is built from 12 residues. Trimming left V 3 bases short and J 7 bases short, with 8 bases between. CDR3 DNA: TGTGCCAGCAGCGCAGATGGGAATGAGCAGTTCTTC. Translation: CASSADGNEQFF. Complete variable domain (other parts from reference TRBV9 and TRBJ2-1): DSGVTQTPKHLITATGQRVTLRCSPRSGDLSVYWYQQSLDQGLQFLIQYYNGEERAKGNILERFSAQQFPDLHSELNLSSLELGDSALYFCASSADGNEQFFGPGTRLTVL.

V usage is TRBV7-8 and J usage is TRBJ2-3; weak D call: TRBD2 (6 bases). Deletions cut 3 bases from V and 4 bases from J, with 11 bases between. There are 14 residues in the CDR3. CDR1 is SGHVS, CDR2 FQNEAQ, per germline. CDR3 in amino acids: CASSFWGEADTQYF. Here the CDR3 DNA reads TGTGCCAGCAGCTTCTGGGGGGAGGCAGATACGCAGTATTTT.

The chain combines TRBV30 with TRBJ1-5; D is perhaps TRBD1 (5 bases). The CDR3 extends over 15 amino acids. The germline V and J ends were trimmed by 0 bases and 2 bases, with 11 bases remaining between them. The germline gives CDR1 GTSNPN, CDR2 SVGIG (reference sequence). The CDR3 spells CAWSVRIGGNQPQHF. In nucleotides, the CDR3 is TGTGCCTGGAGTGTACGAATAGGGGGCAATCAGCCCCAGCATTTT. The variable domain in full, completed from reference TRBV30 and TRBJ1-5, reads SQTIHQWPATLVQPVGSPLSLECTVEGTSNPNLYWYRQAAGRGLQLLFYSVGIGQISSEVPQNLSASRPQDRQFILSSKKLLLSDSGFYLCAWSVRIGGNQPQHFGDGTRLSIL.

Only one count was recorded for this clone. The V call is TRBV5-6, the J call TRBJ1-5; the match to TRBD1 covers 9 bases. Germline V gene lookup returns CDR1 SGHDT and CDR2 YYEEEE. CDR3 length: 16 amino acids. Trimming removed 5 bases from V and 4 bases from J; junction bases left unmatched: 10. The CDR3 here is CASRASGTGSNQPQHF. The DNA of the CDR3 is TGTGCCAGCAGAGCTTCCGGGACAGGGAGTAATCAGCCCCAGCATTTT.

The chain couples TRBV5-6 to TRBJ1-2; D may be TRBD1 (6 bases). V lost 4 bases to trimming and J lost 5 bases, with 21 bases between them. The CDR3 has 16 amino acids. Germline-derived CDR1 and CDR2 are SGHDT and YYEEEE. The CDR3 DNA sequence: TGTGCCAGCAGCCTCGCTTCGACAGGTTACTATTATGGCTACACCTTC. Residues: CASSLASTGYYYGYTF.

This chain uses TRBV19 with TRBJ1-5; possibly TRBD1 for D (6 bases). The CDR3 spans 16 residues. Germline assignment: CDR1 LNHDA and CDR2 SQIVND (reference sequence). The V gene lost 4 bases and the J gene lost 8 bases, with 21 bases spanning the gap. CDR3 residues: CASSTRQARSREPQHF. CDR3 DNA sequence: TGTGCCAGTAGTACAAGACAGGCTCGAAGCAGGGAGCCCCAGCATTTT.

The V gene is TRBV9, the J gene TRBJ2-5, with D tentatively TRBD1 or TRBD2 (6 bases each). V lost 4 bases and J lost 5, with 15 bases in between. The CDR3 contains 14 residues. Germline CDR1 reads SGDLS; CDR2 reads YYNGEE. The CDR3 is CASSPRGGGETQYF. DNA for the CDR3: TGTGCCAGCAGCCCTCGAGGAGGGGGGGAGACCCAGTACTTC.

The chain employs TRBV7-9 and TRBJ2-3; D not resolved. Germline CDR1 and CDR2: SEHNR and FQNEAQ (reference sequence). There are 13 residues in the CDR3. The V end was cut by 5 bases, the J end by 6 bases, with 12 bases between. The CDR3 spells CASSADLVDTQYF. The CDR3 DNA reads as TGTGCCAGCAGCGCGGACCTAGTTGATACGCAGTATTTT.

Comment on this clone: The same CDR3 arises from other DNA sequences in this sample as well. The rearrangement joins TRBV6-1 to TRBJ1-1; no definite D call. This CDR3 comprises 12 residues. V was clipped by 3 bases and J by 6 bases, with 8 bases between them. The germline gives CDR1 MNHNS, CDR2 SASEGT. CDR3 sequence: CASSDVGPEAFF. The CDR3, as DNA: TGTGCCAGCAGTGATGTCGGCCCTGAAGCTTTCTTT.

Written as DNA, the CDR3 is TGCGCCAGCAGCGACTGGGTCTACTCAGAGCAGTACTTC. This translates into CASSDWVYSEQYF. This rearrangement joins TRBV4-1 to TRBJ2-7; no firm D call. The V gene's germline CDR1 is MGHRA and CDR2 YSYEKL. The CDR3 is 13 residues long. The ends were cut back, 5 bases at V and 7 bases at J, with 15 bases in the middle.

The J gene is TRBJ2-5, the V gene TRBV7-9, with D unresolved. V was trimmed by 1 base and J by 4 bases, leaving 10 bases between them. The CDR3 length is 14 residues. The V gene's germline CDR1 is SEHNR and CDR2 FQNEAQ (reference sequence). For the CDR3, the DNA is TGTGCCAGCAGCTTAGGCAGTATAGTAGAGACCCAGTACTTC. Translating it yields CASSLGSIVETQYF.

In this sample, this clone turned up once. The chain employs TRBV14 and TRBJ1-5, with 9 positions matching TRBD1. CDR3 size: 15 residues. The germline gives CDR1 SGHDN, CDR2 FVKESK. The J segment lost 4 bases and the V segment lost 2 bases, leaving 3 bases of the junction unmatched. The CDR3: CASSQSGTGNQPQHF. The CDR3 DNA reads as TGTGCCAGCAGCCAATCCGGGACAGGGAATCAGCCCCAGCATTTT.

This clone was observed a handful of times. V gene TRBV4-3 combines with J gene TRBJ2-7; the D gene is possibly TRBD2 (6 bases). The ends were cut back, 4 bases at V and 6 bases at J, with 10 bases in the middle. Germline V gives CDR1 LGHNA, CDR2 YSLEER. The CDR3 loop spans 12 amino acids. CDR3 nucleotides: TGCGCCAGCAGCCGGCTCGGGGGCGAGCAGTACTTC. It codes for CASSRLGGEQYF.

Of note for this clone: The CDR3 ends on some other residue instead of the conserved phenylalanine or tryptophan, so this is likely a read error. The limits of the CDR3 on the DNA are not certain, so only TCRdb's listed CDR3 is given. This sequence joins TRBV6-6 and TRBJ2-7; no DNA check was done on the table's D call, TRBD2. CDR1 and CDR2 from the germline V gene are MNHNY and SVGAGI (reference sequence). A total of 11 residues make up the CDR3, ends included. The CDR3 loop reads CASYGGGAFRS.

J is TRBJ2-2 and V is TRBV7-9; no firm D call. Germline CDR1 is SEHNR and CDR2 is FQNEAQ (reference sequence). The CDR3 totals 11 residues. Trimming stripped 5 bases from V and 7 bases from J, with 5 bases between. CDR3 sequence reads: CASSPDGELFF. The CDR3 DNA follows: TGTGCCAGCAGCCCTGACGGGGAGCTGTTTTTT. The entire variable domain, with the rest obtained from reference TRBV7-9 and TRBJ2-2, is as follows: DTGVSQNPRHKITKRGQNVTFRCDPISEHNRLYWYRQTLGQGPEFLTYFQNEAQLEKSRLLSDRFSAERPKGSFSTLEIQRTEQGDSAMYLCASSPDGELFFGEGSRLTVL.

This chain connects TRBV6-1 to TRBJ2-7; D gene uncertain. Germline V gene lookup returns CDR1 MNHNS and CDR2 SASEGT. Trimming removed 3 bases at V and 9 bases at J, with 15 bases between. The CDR3 spans 13 residues. CDR3 protein: CASSDPMGWGQYF. CDR3 coding DNA: TGTGCCAGCAGTGACCCCATGGGATGGGGGCAGTACTTC.

V and J are TRBV6-5 and TRBJ2-1, with 7 bases identical to TRBD2. The CDR3 totals 16 residues. Germline CDR1 MNHEY, CDR2 SVGAGI. V was clipped by 4 bases and J by 3 bases; unmatched bases: 9. The CDR3 loop reads CASSSLGGSHYNEQFF. As DNA, the CDR3 is TGTGCCAGCAGTTCCCTAGGCGGGAGCCACTACAATGAGCAGTTCTTC.

In its sample, this clone was seen once. The V gene is TRBV4-1, the J gene TRBJ2-1, with 7 bases aligning to TRBD2. Trimming at V came to 1 base and at J to 12 bases, leaving 0 bases not matched to a gene. The CDR3 contains 11 residues. In germline, CDR1 is MGHRA, CDR2 YSYEKL. Here the CDR3 reads CASSQGGRQFF. The CDR3 DNA reads TGCGCCAGCAGCCAAGGCGGGAGGCAGTTCTTC.

V usage is TRBV6-1 and J usage is TRBJ2-3; D is undetermined. CDR1 is MNHNS, CDR2 SASEGT, per germline. Trimming left V 6 bases short and J 5 bases short, with 9 bases between. The CDR3 runs to 12 residues. In DNA, the CDR3 is TGTGCCAGCAGCAGAAAGATAGATACGCAGTATTTT. Residues: CASSRKIDTQYF.